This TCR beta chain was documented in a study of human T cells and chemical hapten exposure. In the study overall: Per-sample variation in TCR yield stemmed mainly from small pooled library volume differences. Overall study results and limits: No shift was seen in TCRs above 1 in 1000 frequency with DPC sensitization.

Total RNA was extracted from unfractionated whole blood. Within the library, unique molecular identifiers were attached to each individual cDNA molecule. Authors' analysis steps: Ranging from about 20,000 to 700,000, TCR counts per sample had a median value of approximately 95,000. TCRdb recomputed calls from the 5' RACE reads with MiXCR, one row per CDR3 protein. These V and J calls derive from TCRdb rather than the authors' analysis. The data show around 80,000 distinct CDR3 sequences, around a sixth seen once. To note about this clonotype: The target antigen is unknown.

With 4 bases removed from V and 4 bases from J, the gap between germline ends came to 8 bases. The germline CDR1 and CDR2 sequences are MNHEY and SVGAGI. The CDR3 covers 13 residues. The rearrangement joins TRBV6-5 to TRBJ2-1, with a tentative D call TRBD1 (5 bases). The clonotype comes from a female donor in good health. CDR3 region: CASSFTGYNEQFF. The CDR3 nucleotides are TGTGCCAGCAGTTTTACAGGTTACAATGAGCAGTTCTTC.